This T cell receptor beta chain was captured in a study of shared clonotypes between healthy human individuals. Here immunoSEQ multiplex PCR was the method, and the copy in TCRdb shows in-frame clones only, minus some. The sample includes approximately 980,000 clones, about 80% of them seen just once. The germline CDR1 and CDR2 sequences are SGHRS and YFSETQ. The J segment lost 1 base and the V segment lost 0 bases, leaving 1 base of the junction unmatched. The CDR3 extends over 15 amino acids. The TCR was taken from a young man in good health. This rearrangement joins TRBV5-1 to TRBJ1-2; 9 bases fit TRBD1. The sample was memory CD4+ T cells sorted from blood. Subset described: CD45RA-negative fraction. CDR3 region: CASSLGDRDNYGYTF. DNA for the CDR3: TGCGCCAGCAGCTTGGGGGACAGGGATAACTATGGCTACACCTTC.